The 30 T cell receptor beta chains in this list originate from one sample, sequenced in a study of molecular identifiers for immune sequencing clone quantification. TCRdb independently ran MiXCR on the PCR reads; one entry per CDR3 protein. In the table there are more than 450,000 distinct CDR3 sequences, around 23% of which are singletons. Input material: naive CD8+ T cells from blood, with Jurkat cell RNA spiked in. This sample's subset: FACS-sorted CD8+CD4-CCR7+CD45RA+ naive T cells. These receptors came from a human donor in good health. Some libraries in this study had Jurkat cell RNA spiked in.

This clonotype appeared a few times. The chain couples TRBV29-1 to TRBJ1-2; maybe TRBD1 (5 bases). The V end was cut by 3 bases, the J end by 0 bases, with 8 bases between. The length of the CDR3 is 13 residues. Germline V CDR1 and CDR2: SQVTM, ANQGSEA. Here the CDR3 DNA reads TGCAGCGTTGATGACAGCTCTAACTATGGCTACACCTTC. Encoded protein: CSVDDSSNYGYTF.

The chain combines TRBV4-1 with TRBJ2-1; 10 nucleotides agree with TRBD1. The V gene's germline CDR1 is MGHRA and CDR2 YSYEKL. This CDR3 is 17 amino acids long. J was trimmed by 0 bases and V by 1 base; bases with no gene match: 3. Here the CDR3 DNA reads TGCGCCAGCAGCCAAGCGGGACAGGGGTACTCCTACAATGAGCAGTTCTTC. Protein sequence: CASSQAGQGYSYNEQFF.

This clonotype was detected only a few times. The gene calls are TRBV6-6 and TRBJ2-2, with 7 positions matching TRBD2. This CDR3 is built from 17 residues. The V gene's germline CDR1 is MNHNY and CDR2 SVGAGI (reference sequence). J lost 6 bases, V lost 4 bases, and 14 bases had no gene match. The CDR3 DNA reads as TGTGCCAGCAGTTTTGAGTGGGAGGGCCGAGAGGCCGGGGAGCTGTTTTTT. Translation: CASSFEWEGREAGELFF.

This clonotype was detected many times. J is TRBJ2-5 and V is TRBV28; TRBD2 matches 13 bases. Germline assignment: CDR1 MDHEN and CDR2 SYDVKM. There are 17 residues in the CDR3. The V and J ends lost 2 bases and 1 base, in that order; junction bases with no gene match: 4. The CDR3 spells CASSLQTSGRAQETQYF. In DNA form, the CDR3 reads TGTGCCAGCAGTTTACAAACTAGCGGGAGGGCCCAAGAGACCCAGTACTTC.

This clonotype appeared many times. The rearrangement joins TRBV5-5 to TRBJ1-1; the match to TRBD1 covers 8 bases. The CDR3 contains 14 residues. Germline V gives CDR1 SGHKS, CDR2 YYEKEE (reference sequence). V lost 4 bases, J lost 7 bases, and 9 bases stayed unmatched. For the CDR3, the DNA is TGTGCCAGCAGCGTGCGGGACAGGAGTTTTGAAGCTTTCTTT. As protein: CASSVRDRSFEAFF.

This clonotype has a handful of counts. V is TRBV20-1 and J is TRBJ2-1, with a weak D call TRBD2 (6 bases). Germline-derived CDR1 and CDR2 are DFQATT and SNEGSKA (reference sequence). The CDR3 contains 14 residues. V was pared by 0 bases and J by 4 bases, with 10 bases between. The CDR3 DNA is TGCAGTGCTAGAGATTGGAGGGAATACAATGAGCAGTTCTTC. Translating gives CSARDWREYNEQFF.

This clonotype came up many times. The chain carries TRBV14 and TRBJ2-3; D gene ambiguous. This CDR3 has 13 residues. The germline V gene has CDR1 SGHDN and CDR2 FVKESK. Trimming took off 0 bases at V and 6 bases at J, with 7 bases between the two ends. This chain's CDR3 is CASSQEIPDTQYF. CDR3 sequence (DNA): TGTGCCAGCAGCCAAGAAATCCCGGATACGCAGTATTTT.

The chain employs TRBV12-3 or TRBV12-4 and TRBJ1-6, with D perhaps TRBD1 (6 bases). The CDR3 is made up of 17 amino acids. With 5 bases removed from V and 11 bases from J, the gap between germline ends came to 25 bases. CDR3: CASSISGDGMGGPPLHF. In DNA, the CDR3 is TGTGCCAGCAGTATCTCAGGGGACGGAATGGGCGGACCACCCCTCCACTTT.

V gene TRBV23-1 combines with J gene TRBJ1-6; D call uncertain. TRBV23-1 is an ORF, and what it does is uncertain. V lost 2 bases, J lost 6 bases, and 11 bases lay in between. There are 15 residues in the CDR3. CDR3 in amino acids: CASSQTGPINSPLHF. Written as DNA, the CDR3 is TGCGCCAGCAGTCAAACCGGGCCGATTAATTCACCCCTCCACTTT.

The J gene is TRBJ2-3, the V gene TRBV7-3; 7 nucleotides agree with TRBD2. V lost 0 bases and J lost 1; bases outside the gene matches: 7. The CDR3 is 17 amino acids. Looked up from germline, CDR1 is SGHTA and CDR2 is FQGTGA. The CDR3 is CASSLTRSGPGTDTQYF. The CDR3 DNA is TGTGCCAGCAGCTTAACGCGTAGCGGGCCCGGCACAGATACGCAGTATTTT. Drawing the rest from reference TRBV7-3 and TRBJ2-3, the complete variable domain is GAGVSQTPSNKVTEKGKYVELRCDPISGHTALYWYRQSLGQGPEFLIYFQGTGAADDSGLPNDRFFAVRPEGSVSTLKIQRTERGDSAVYLCASSLTRSGPGTDTQYFGPGTRLTVL.

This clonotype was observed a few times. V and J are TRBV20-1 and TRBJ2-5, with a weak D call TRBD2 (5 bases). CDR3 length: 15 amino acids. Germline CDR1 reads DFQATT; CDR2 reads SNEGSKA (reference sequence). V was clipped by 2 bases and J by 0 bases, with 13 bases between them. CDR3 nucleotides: TGCAGTGCTAGAAGAGGGCGGACGTACCAAGAGACCCAGTACTTC. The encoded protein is CSARRGRTYQETQYF.

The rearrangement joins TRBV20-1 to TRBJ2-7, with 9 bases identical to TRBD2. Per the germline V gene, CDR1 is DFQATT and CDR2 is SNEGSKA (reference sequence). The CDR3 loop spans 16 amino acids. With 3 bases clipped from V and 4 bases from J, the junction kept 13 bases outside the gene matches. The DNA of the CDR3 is TGCAGTGCTAGTGAATTAGCGGGAGACCGATTTTACGAGCAGTACTTC. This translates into CSASELAGDRFYEQYF.

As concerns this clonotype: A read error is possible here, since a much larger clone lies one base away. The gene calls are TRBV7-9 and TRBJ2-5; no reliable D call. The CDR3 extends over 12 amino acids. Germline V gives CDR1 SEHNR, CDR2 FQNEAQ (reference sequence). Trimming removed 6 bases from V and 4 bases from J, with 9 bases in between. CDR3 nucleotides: TGTGCCAGCAGACAGCCGCTAGAGACCCAGTACTTC. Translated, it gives CASRQPLETQYF.

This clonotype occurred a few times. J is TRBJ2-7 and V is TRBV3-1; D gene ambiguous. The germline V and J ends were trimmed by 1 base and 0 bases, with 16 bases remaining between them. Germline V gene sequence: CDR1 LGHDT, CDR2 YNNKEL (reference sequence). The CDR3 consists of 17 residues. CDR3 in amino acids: CASSQVSRVGSSYEQYF. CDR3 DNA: TGTGCCAGCAGCCAAGTCTCACGTGTCGGCAGCTCCTACGAGCAGTACTTC.

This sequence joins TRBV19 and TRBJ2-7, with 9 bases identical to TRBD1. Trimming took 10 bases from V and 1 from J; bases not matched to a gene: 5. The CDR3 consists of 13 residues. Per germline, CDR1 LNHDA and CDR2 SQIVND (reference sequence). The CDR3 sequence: CATGQGTSYEQYF. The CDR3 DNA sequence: TGTGCCACCGGACAGGGGACTTCCTACGAGCAGTACTTC.

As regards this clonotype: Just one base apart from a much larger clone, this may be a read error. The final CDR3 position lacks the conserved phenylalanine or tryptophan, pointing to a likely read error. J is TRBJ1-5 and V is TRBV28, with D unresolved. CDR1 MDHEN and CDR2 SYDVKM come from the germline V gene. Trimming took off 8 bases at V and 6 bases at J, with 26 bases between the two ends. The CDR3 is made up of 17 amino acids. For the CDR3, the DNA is TGTGCCAGCCATTCGCCAGATTTAAGGTCGATGGGTCAGCCCCAGCATTCT. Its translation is CASHSPDLRSMGQPQHS.

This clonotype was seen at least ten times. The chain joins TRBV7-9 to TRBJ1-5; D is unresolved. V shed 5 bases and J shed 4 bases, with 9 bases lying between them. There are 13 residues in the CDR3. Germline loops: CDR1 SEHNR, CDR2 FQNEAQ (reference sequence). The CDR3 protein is CASSPDRNQPQHF. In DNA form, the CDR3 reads TGTGCCAGCAGCCCAGACCGTAATCAGCCCCAGCATTTT.

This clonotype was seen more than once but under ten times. This chain's CDR3 is CASSPTTGGSGYTF. The DNA for the CDR3 is TGTGCCAGCAGCCCCACGACAGGCGGTTCTGGCTACACCTTC. This chain joins TRBV7-9 and TRBJ1-2, with a weak D call TRBD1 (6 bases). The CDR3 covers 14 residues. V was trimmed by 5 bases and J by 7 bases, leaving 17 bases between them. CDR1 is SEHNR and CDR2 is FQNEAQ in the germline V gene (reference sequence).

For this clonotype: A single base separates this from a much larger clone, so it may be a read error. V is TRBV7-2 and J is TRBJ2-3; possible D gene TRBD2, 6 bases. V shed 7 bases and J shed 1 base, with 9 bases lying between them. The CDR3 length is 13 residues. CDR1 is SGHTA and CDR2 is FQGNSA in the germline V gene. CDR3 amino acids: CTSTPGGTDTQYF. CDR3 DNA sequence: TGTACCAGCACCCCGGGGGGCACAGATACGCAGTATTTT.

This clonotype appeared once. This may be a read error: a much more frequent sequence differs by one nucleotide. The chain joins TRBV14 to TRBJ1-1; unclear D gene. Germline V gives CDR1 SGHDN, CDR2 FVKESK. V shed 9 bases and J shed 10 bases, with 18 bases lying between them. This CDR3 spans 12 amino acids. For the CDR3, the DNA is TGTGCCAGTTCGGCGGGTAAGGCTGGAGCTTTCTTT. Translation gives CASSAGKAGAFF.

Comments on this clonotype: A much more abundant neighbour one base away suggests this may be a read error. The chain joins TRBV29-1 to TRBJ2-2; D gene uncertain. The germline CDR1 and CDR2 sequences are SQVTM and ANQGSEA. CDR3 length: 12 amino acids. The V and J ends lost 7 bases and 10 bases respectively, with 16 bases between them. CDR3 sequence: CSAGDGSVELFF. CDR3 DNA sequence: TGCAGCGCTGGAGATGGGTCCGTGGAGCTGTTTTTT.

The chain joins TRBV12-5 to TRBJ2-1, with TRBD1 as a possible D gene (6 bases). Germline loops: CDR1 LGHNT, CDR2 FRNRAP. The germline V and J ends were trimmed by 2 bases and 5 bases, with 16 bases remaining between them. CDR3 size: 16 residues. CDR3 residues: CASGLPNSDRNNEQFF. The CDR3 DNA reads TGTGCTAGTGGTTTGCCTAACTCCGACAGGAACAATGAGCAGTTCTTC.

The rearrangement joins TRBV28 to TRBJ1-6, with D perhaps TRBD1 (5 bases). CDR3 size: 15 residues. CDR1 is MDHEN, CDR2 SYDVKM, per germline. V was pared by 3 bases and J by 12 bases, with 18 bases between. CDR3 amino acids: CASSFRGDSPLPLHF. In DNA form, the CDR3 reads TGTGCCAGCAGTTTCCGTGGGGACTCCCCTTTACCCCTCCACTTT.

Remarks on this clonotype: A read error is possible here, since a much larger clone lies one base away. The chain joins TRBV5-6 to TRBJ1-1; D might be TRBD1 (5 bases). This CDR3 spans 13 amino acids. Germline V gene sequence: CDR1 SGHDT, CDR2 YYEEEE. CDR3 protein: CVSSLIQASEAFF. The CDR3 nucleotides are TGTGTCAGCAGCTTGATACAGGCAAGTGAAGCTTTCTTT.

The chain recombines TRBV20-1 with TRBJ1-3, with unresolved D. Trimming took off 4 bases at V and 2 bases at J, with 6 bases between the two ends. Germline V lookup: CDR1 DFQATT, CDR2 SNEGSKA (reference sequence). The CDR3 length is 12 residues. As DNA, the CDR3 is TGCAGTGCTAATGGGGCTGGAAACACCATATATTTT. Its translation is CSANGAGNTIYF.

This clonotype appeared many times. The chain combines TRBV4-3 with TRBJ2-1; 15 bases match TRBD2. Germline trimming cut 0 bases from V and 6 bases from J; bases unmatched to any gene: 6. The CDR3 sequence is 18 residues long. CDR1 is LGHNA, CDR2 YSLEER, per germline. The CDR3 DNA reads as TGCGCCAGCAGCCAAGATGGGACTAGCGGGGGGCAGGGCAATGAGCAGTTCTTC. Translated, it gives CASSQDGTSGGQGNEQFF.

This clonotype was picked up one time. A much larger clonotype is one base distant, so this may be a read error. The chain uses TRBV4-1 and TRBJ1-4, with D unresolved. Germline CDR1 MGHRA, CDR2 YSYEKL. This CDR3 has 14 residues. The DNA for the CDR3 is TGCGCCAGCAGCCAAGCACCAACTAATGAAAAACTGTATTTT. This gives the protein CASSQAPTNEKLYF.

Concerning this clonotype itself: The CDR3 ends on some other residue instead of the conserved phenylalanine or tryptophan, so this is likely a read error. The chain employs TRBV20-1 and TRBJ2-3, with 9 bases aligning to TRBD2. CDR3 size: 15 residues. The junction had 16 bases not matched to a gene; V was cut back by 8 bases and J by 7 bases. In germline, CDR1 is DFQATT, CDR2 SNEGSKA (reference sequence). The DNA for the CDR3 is TGCAGTACAGCTAGGGTGCGGGAGGGCCAAAATACGCAGTATTCT. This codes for CSTARVREGQNTQYS.

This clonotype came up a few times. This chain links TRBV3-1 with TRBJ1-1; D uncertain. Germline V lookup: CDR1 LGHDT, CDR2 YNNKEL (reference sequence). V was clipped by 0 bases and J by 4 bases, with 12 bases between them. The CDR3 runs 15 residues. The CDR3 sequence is CASSQDGPVGTEAFF. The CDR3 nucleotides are TGTGCCAGCAGCCAAGATGGGCCGGTTGGCACTGAAGCTTTCTTT.

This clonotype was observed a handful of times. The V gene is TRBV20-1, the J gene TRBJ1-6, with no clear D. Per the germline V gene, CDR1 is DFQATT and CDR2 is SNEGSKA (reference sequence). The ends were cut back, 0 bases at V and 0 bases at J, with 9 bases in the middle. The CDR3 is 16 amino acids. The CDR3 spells CSARDRKSSYNSPLHF. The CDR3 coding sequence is TGCAGTGCTAGAGATCGAAAGAGCTCCTATAATTCACCCCTCCACTTT.